One sample yielded the 15 T cell receptor beta chains listed below, sequenced in a study of blood T cell repertoires in COVID-19. Method: immunoSEQ multiplex PCR; TCRdb's copy keeps in-frame clones and lacks some. The table includes more than 110,000 clones, almost 85% detected once. Source material: peripheral blood. Receptors were obtained from a man aged 50 to 59 with acute or convalescent COVID-19.

The gene calls are TRBV6-6 and TRBJ1-1; D unclear. V lost 5 bases, J lost 1 base, and 14 bases lay in between. Germline V gene sequence: CDR1 MNHNY, CDR2 SVGAGI (reference sequence). This CDR3 region has 15 residues. The CDR3 DNA sequence: TGTGCCAGCAGTAGAGAAGGAGGGTCGAACACTGAAGCTTTCTTT. It encodes CASSREGGSNTEAFF.

This clone was counted a single time. The V call is TRBV9, the J call TRBJ2-3, with a possible D match to TRBD2 (6 bases). The CDR3 consists of 14 residues. The germline CDR1 and CDR2 sequences are SGDLS and YYNGEE. V lost 2 bases to trimming and J lost 4 bases, with 11 bases between them. Written as DNA, the CDR3 is TGTGCCAGCAGCGTCCGCCCGGGGGCAGATACGCAGTATTTT. Translating it yields CASSVRPGADTQYF.

The rearrangement joins TRBV18 to TRBJ1-6; the D is unclear. The germline CDR1 and CDR2 sequences are KGHSH and LQKENI. Trimming pared 2 bases from V and 5 bases from J, leaving 7 bases between. The CDR3 is 14 amino acids. CDR3 sequence reads: CASSPEIDNSPLHF. The CDR3 bases are TGTGCCAGCTCACCAGAGATAGATAATTCACCCCTCCACTTT.

This chain uses TRBV6-5 with TRBJ1-6; TRBD1 matches at 7 bases. Germline-derived CDR1 and CDR2 are MNHEY and SVGAGI. This CDR3 comprises 13 residues. The ends lost 3 bases at V and 8 bases at J; junction bases unmatched: 1. CDR3 residues: CASSYTGDSPLHF. In nucleotides, the CDR3 is TGTGCCAGCAGTTATACAGGGGATTCACCCCTCCACTTT.

The chain couples TRBV21-1 to TRBJ2-3; the D segment call TRBD2 is taken from the table without a DNA check. TRBV21-1 is flagged as a pseudogene. This CDR3 has 17 amino acids. This CDR3 reads CASSKMGKRGLFDTQYF. The CDR3 bases are TGTGCCAGCAGCAAAATGGGCAAGCGGGGCCTTTTTGATACGCAGTATTTT.

Concerning this clone itself: This sample also contains other DNA sequences that code for the same CDR3. V gene TRBV10-1 combines with J gene TRBJ2-7, with 7 bases that match TRBD1. Germline CDR1 is WNHNN and CDR2 is SYGVQD (reference sequence). Trimming removed 9 bases from V and 1 base from J; junction bases left unmatched: 6. This CDR3 is built from 13 residues. For the CDR3, the DNA is TGCGCCAGTCAGCCGGGACAGTCCTACGAGCAGTACTTC. It codes for CASQPGQSYEQYF.

This clone appeared once. The V call is TRBV2, the J call TRBJ2-7, with D possibly being TRBD2 (6 bases). V shed 7 bases and J shed 0 bases, with 13 bases lying between them. The CDR3 loop spans 14 amino acids. Germline values: CDR1 SNHLY, CDR2 FYNNEI. DNA of the CDR3: TGTGCCAGCACCAAGGAGGGAGGCTCCTACGAGCAGTACTTC. It translates to CASTKEGGSYEQYF.

The rearrangement joins TRBV19 to TRBJ2-3, with TRBD2 matching over 8 bases. In germline, CDR1 is LNHDA, CDR2 SQIVND (reference sequence). With 5 bases clipped from V and 2 bases from J, the junction kept 9 bases outside the gene matches. The CDR3 extends over 16 amino acids. In DNA form, the CDR3 reads TGTGCCAGTAGTGGCCGGCGGGGGGCAAACACAGATACGCAGTATTTT. This sequence encodes CASSGRRGANTDTQYF.

This clone was seen only a few times. The chain links TRBV19 to TRBJ2-3; TRBD1 agrees at 7 bases. Germline CDR1 and CDR2: LNHDA and SQIVND (reference sequence). The J segment lost 6 bases and the V segment lost 3 bases, leaving 18 bases of the junction unmatched. The CDR3 is made up of 18 amino acids. CDR3 sequence reads: CASSIGVHLQGKGDTQYF. CDR3 coding DNA: TGTGCCAGTAGTATCGGGGTTCATTTACAGGGGAAAGGGGATACGCAGTATTTT.

The V and J genes are TRBV30 and TRBJ2-3, with TRBD2 matching 7 bases. V was pared by 2 bases and J by 4 bases, with 6 bases of the junction left unmatched. The CDR3 extends over 14 amino acids. Germline V lookup: CDR1 GTSNPN, CDR2 SVGIG (reference sequence). Written as DNA, the CDR3 is TGTGCCTGGAGTTTAGCGGGCGGGGCAGATACGCAGTATTTT. Its translation is CAWSLAGGADTQYF.

The gene calls are TRBV19 and TRBJ1-5, with D hard to call. The V gene's germline CDR1 is LNHDA and CDR2 SQIVND (reference sequence). V was trimmed by 7 bases and J by 0 bases, leaving 10 bases between them. The CDR3 totals 14 residues. This chain's CDR3 is CASTHTDSNQPQHF. Here the CDR3 DNA reads TGTGCCAGTACCCATACAGATAGCAATCAGCCCCAGCATTTT.

The V gene is TRBV30, the J gene TRBJ2-7; D is unresolved. There are 13 residues in the CDR3. V dropped 0 bases and J dropped 8 bases, with 14 bases sitting between them. Germline V gene sequence: CDR1 GTSNPN, CDR2 SVGIG (reference sequence). In DNA form, the CDR3 reads TGTGCCTGGAGTGTACGGGTCGACCGGAAGCAGTACTTC. This gives the protein CAWSVRVDRKQYF.

The chain employs TRBV24-1 and TRBJ1-5, with 7 bases that match TRBD1. CDR1 KGHDR and CDR2 SFDVKD come from the germline V gene. This CDR3 region has 15 residues. The J segment lost 3 bases and the V segment lost 4 bases, leaving 5 bases of the junction unmatched. The chain's CDR3 is CATSDTGTDNQPQHF. In DNA form, the CDR3 reads TGTGCCACCAGTGACACCGGGACAGACAATCAGCCCCAGCATTTT.

The chain combines TRBV19 with TRBJ1-2; D is perhaps TRBD1 (5 bases). The CDR3 is 13 amino acids. Germline V CDR1 and CDR2: LNHDA, SQIVND (reference sequence). V lost 5 bases and J 4 bases, leaving 11 bases between the germline ends. The CDR3 DNA reads as TGTGCCAGTAGTTTGGATCAGGGCTATGGCTACACCTTC. It specifies CASSLDQGYGYTF.

This clone occurred a few times. The chain joins TRBV3-1 (or the pseudogene TRBV3-2) to TRBJ2-1; TRBD2 matches 8 bases. The ends lost 3 bases at V and 8 bases at J; junction bases unmatched: 15. This CDR3 is built from 17 residues. The germline V gene has CDR1 LGHDT and CDR2 YNNKEL (reference sequence). CDR3 protein: CASSQVAGPTLSYEQFF. The CDR3 DNA sequence: TGTGCCAGCAGCCAGGTAGCGGGACCAACCCTAAGCTATGAGCAGTTCTTC.